A selection of T cell receptor beta chains follows, all from one sample in a study of human T cells and chemical hapten exposure. One entry per CDR3 protein, called by TCRdb with MiXCR from the RACE reads. Seen here are about 130,000 distinct CDR3 sequences, about 8.2% observed once, and the top ten hold 1.5% to 2%. The sample was whole blood. Every receptor here comes from a male donor in good health. Some clones in this sample may be carry-over from other donors' samples. Each CDR3 is given with its conserved first and last residue.

>TRBJ2-1|TRBV7-6|14
CASSTLLGYNEQFF
>TRBJ1-1|TRBV7-8|15
CASSFGTGANTEAFF
>TRBJ2-3|TRBV10-2|15
CASSHIAGAADTQYF
>TRBJ2-7|TRBV20-1|15
CSASPLKKSSYEQYF
>TRBJ2-1|TRBV5-1|16
CASSKDSGMTYNEQFF
>TRBJ2-5|TRBV20-1|17
CSARDLSGGPWDETQYF
>TRBJ1-5|TRBV19|15
CASKRDTAGNQPQHF
>TRBJ2-1|TRBV7-2|16
CASSQNGDSSYNEQFF
>TRBJ2-3|TRBV12-3/TRBV12-4|19
CASSSRGLAGEERTDTQYF
>TRBJ2-7|TRBV5-1|16
CASSFAPDRGHYEQYF